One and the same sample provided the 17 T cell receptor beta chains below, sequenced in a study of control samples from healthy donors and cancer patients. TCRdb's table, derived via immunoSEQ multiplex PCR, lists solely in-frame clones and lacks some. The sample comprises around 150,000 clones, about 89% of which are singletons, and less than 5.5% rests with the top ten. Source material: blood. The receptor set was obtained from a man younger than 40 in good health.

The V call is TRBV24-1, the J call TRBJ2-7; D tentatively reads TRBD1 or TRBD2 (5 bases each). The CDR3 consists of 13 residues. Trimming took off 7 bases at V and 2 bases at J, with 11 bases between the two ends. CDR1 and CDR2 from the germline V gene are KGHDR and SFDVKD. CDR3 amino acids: CATSPGTAYEQYF. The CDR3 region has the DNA TGTGCCACCAGCCCCGGGACGGCCTACGAGCAGTACTTC.

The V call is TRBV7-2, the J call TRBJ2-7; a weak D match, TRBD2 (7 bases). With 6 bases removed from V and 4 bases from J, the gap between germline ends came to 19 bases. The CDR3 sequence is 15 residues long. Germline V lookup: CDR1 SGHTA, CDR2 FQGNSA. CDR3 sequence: CASSSRRGRFYEQYF. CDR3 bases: TGTGCCAGCAGTAGTAGGCGGGGGCGCTTTTACGAGCAGTACTTC.

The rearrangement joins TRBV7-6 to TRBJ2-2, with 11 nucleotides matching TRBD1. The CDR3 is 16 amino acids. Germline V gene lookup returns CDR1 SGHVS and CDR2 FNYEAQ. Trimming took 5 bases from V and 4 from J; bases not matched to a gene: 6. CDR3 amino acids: CASSPWTGGITGELFF. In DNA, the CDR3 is TGTGCCAGCAGCCCCTGGACAGGGGGCATCACCGGGGAGCTGTTTTTT.

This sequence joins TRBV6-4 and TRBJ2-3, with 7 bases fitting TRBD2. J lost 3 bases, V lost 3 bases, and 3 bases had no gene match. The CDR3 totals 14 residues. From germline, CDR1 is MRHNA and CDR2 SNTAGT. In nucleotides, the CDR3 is TGTGCCAGCAGTGAAGGACTAGAGACAGATACGCAGTATTTT. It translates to CASSEGLETDTQYF.

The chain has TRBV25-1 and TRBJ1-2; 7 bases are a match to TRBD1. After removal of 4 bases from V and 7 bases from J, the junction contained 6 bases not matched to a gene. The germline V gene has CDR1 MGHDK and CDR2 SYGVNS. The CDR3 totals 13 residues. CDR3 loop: CASSVTGAGGYTF. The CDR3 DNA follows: TGTGCCAGCAGTGTAACAGGGGCCGGTGGCTACACCTTC.

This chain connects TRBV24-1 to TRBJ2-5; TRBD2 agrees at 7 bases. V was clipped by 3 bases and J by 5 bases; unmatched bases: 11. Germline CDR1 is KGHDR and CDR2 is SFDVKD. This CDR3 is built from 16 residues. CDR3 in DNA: TGTGCCACCAGTGATCCCCCTAGCGGCTCCCGCGAGACCCAGTACTTC. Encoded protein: CATSDPPSGSRETQYF.

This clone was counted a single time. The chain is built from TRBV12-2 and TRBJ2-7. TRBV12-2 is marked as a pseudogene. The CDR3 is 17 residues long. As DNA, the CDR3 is TGTGCAAGTCGCTTGTGGTTTGGGGGGCTGAGCTCCTACGAGCAGTACTTC. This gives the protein CASRLWFGGLSSYEQYF.

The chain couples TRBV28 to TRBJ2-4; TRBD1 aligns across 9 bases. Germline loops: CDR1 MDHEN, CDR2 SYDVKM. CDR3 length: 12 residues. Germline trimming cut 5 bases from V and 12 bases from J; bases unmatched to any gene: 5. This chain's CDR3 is CASSGTGSPQYF. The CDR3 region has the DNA TGTGCCAGCAGTGGGACAGGGTCCCCTCAGTACTTC.

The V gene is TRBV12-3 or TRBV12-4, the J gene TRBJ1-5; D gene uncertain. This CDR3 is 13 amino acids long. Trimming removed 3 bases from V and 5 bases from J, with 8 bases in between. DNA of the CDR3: TGTGCCAGCAGTTTCGGGTTGGATCAGCCCCAGCATTTT. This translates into CASSFGLDQPQHF.

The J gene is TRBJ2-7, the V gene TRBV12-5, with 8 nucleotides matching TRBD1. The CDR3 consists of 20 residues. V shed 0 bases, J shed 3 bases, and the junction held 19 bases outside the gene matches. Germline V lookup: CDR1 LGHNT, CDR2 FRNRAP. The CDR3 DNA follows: TGTGCTAGTGGTTTGGTACCCCTCCCTGGTAACCGGGACAGGAACTACGAGCAGTACTTC. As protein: CASGLVPLPGNRDRNYEQYF.

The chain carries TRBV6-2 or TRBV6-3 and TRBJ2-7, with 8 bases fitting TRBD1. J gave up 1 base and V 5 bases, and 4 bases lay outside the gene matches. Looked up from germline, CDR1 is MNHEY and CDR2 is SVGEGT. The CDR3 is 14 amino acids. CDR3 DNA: TGTGCCAGCAGTCTTACAGGGGGGTCCTACGAGCAGTACTTC. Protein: CASSLTGGSYEQYF.

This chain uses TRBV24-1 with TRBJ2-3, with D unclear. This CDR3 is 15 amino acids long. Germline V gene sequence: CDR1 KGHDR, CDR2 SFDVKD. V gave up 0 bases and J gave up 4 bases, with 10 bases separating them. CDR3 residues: CATSDLAGSADTQYF. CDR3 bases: TGTGCCACCAGTGATTTGGCCGGCTCTGCAGATACGCAGTATTTT.

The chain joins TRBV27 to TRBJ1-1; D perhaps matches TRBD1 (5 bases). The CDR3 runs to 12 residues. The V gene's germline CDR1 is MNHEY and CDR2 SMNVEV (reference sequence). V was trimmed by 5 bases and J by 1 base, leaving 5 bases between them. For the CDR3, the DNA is TGTGCCAGCAGTCAGGGGAACACTGAAGCTTTCTTT. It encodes CASSQGNTEAFF.

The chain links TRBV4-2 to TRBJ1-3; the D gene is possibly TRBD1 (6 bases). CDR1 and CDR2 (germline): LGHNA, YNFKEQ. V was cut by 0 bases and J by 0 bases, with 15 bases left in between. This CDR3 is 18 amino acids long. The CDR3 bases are TGTGCCAGCAGCCAAGACCCTCTCCGGGGGCACTCTGGAAACACCATATATTTT. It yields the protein CASSQDPLRGHSGNTIYF.

CDR3 sequence (DNA): TGTGCCAGCAGTGGGCTGGACAGGGACGGGGAGACCCAGTACTTC. It encodes CASSGLDRDGETQYF. This chain links TRBV27 with TRBJ2-5; 8 nucleotides line up with TRBD1. The trim removed 5 bases at V and 5 bases at J, leaving 10 bases unmatched. The CDR3 is 15 residues long. Germline V gives CDR1 MNHEY, CDR2 SMNVEV (reference sequence).

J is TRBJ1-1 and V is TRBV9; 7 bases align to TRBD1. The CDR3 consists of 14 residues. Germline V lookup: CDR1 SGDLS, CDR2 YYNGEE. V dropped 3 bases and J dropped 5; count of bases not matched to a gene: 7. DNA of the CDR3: TGTGCCAGCAGCGCGACAGGGTTCTTGACTGAAGCTTTCTTT. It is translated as CASSATGFLTEAFF.

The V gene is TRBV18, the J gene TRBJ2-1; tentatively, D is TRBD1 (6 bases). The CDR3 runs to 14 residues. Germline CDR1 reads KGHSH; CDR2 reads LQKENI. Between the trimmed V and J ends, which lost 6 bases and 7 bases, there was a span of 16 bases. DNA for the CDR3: TGTGCCAGCTCGACCACAGGGTCCCAAAATGAGCAGTTCTTC. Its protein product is CASSTTGSQNEQFF.